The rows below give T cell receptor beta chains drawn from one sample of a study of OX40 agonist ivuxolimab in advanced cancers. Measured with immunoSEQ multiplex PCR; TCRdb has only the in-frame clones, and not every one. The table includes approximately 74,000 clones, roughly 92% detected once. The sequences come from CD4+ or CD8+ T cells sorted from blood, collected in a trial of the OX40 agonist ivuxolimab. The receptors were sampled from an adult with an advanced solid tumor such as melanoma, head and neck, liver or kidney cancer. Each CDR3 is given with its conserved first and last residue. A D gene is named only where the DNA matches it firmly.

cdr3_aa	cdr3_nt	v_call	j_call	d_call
CASSQDPTNEQFF	TGTGCCAGCAGCCAAGACCCAACCAATGAGCAGTTCTTC	TRBV4-2	TRBJ2-1	.
CASSSTSTTHTEAFF	TGTGCCAGCAGCTCGACCTCAACGACCCACACTGAAGCTTTCTTT	TRBV7-3	TRBJ1-1	.
CASSRRTGGSNTEAFF	TGCGCCAGCAGCCGCCGGACAGGGGGATCGAACACTGAAGCTTTCTTT	TRBV5-1	TRBJ1-1	TRBD1
CASSSTGTSTGELFF	TGTGCCAGCAGCTCCACTGGGACATCCACCGGGGAGCTGTTTTTT	TRBV7-8	TRBJ2-2	.
CASSLILGTGEAFF	TGTGCCAGTAGTCTAATCCTTGGGACAGGTGAAGCTTTCTTT	TRBV19	TRBJ1-1	TRBD1
CASSLWPEGYGYTF	TGTGCCAGCAGTTTATGGCCCGAGGGCTATGGCTACACCTTC	TRBV28	TRBJ1-2	.
CATSRAGWEQYF	TGTGCCACCAGCAGAGCTGGCTGGGAGCAGTACTTC	TRBV15	TRBJ2-7	.
CASSEGRFADTQYF	TGTGCCAGCAGCGAGGGGAGATTCGCAGATACGCAGTATTTT	TRBV9	TRBJ2-3	.
CGSEASGTYEQYF	TGTGGTTCCGAGGCTAGCGGGACTTACGAGCAGTACTTC	TRBV28	TRBJ2-7	TRBD2
CSVGGGARETQYF	TGCAGCGTTGGAGGGGGGGCGAGGGAGACCCAGTACTTC	TRBV29-1	TRBJ2-5	.
CASSQILNTEAFF	TGTGCCAGCAGCCAAATCCTGAACACTGAAGCTTTCTTT	TRBV14	TRBJ1-1	.
CASRQDRGRAGELFF	TGCGCCAGCAGACAAGACAGGGGGCGGGCCGGGGAGCTGTTTTTT	TRBV4-1	TRBJ2-2	TRBD1
CASSPALAGGSDEQYF	TGTGCCAGCAGCCCGGCGCTAGCGGGAGGTTCTGACGAGCAGTACTTC	TRBV5-4	TRBJ2-7	TRBD2
CASSSAGSGGGRNTEAFF	TGCGCCAGCAGCTCCGCCGGTTCGGGGGGAGGGAGGAACACTGAAGCTTTCTTT	TRBV5-1	TRBJ1-1	.
CASTPGTTTDTQYF	TGTGCCAGCACCCCCGGGACTACGACAGATACGCAGTATTTT	TRBV2	TRBJ2-3	TRBD2
CASSLTDEHTDTQYF	TGTGCCAGCAGCTTGACCGACGAACACACAGATACGCAGTATTTT	TRBV7-3	TRBJ2-3	.
CASSEQIGLAGGRSDTQYF	TGTGCCAGCAGTGAGCAAATAGGACTAGCGGGAGGGCGGTCAGATACGCAGTATTTT	TRBV6-1	TRBJ2-3	TRBD2
CASSYSSPRTYEQYF	TGTGCCAGCAGTTATTCCAGCCCTCGCACCTACGAGCAGTACTTC	TRBV6-5	TRBJ2-7	.
CASGTGVYEQYF	TGTGCCAGCGGGACAGGGGTTTACGAGCAGTACTTC	TRBV28	TRBJ2-7	TRBD1
CASSWTSGTTYEQYF	TGTGCCAGCAGTTGGACTAGCGGGACTACCTACGAGCAGTACTTC	TRBV27	TRBJ2-7	TRBD2
CASSLGQTISGANVLTF	TGTGCCAGCTCGCTGGGACAGACTATTTCTGGGGCCAACGTCCTGACTTTC	TRBV18	TRBJ2-6	TRBD1
CASSPRSSNQPQHF	TGTGCCAGTAGCCCCAGGAGTAGCAATCAGCCCCAGCATTTT	TRBV19	TRBJ1-5	.
CASQAYEQYF	TGTGCCTCCCAGGCCTACGAGCAGTACTTC	TRBV6-1	TRBJ2-7	.
CASSLRGSSGNTIYF	TGTGCCAGCAGCTTGAGGGGCAGCTCTGGAAACACCATATATTTT	TRBV11-2	TRBJ1-3	.
CATSRDLLQETQYF	TGTGCCACCAGCAGAGATTTACTGCAAGAGACCCAGTACTTC	TRBV15	TRBJ2-5	.